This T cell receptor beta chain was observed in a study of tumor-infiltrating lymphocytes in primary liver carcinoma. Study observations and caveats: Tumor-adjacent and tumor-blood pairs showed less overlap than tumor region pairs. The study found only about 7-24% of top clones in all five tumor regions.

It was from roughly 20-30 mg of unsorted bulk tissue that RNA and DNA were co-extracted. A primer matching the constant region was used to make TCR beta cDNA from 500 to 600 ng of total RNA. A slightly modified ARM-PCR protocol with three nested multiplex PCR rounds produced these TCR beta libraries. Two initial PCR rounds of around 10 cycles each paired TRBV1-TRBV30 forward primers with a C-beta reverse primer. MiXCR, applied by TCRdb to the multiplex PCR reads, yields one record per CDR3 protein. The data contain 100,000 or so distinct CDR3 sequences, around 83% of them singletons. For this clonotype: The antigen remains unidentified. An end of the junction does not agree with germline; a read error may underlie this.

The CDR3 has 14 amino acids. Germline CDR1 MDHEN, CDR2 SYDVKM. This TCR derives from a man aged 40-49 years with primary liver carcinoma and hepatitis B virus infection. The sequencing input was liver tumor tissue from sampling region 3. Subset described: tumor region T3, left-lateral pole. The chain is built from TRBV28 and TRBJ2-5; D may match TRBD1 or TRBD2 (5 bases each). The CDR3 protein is CASSGDHFRQTQYF. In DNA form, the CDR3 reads TGTGCCAGCAGTGGGGACCACTTCAGGCAGACCCAATACTTC.